A single sample is the source of the 19 T cell receptor beta chains below, sequenced in a study of early T cells in non-severe SARS-CoV-2 infection. MiXCR was run by TCRdb on the 5' RACE reads, yielding one entry per CDR3 protein. Here the sample spans fewer than 60,000 distinct CDR3 sequences, about 11% being singletons. The specimen sequenced was whole blood. The receptors shown here come from an adult who was a healthcare worker with PCR-confirmed SARS-CoV-2 infection or an uninfected control (not recorded which).

The V gene is TRBV5-8, the J gene TRBJ2-1; D unresolved. V lost 4 bases and J 7 bases, leaving 3 bases between the germline ends. The CDR3 sequence is 10 residues long. CDR1 is SGHTS and CDR2 is YDEGEE in the germline V gene. CDR3 sequence (DNA): TGTGCCAGCAGCGGGAATGAGCAGTTCTTC. Translating gives CASSGNEQFF. The full variable domain, completed using reference TRBV5-8 and TRBJ2-1, is EAGVTQSPTHLIKTRGQQATLRCSPISGHTSVYWYQQALGLGLQFLLWYDEGEERNRGNFPPRFSGRQFPNYSSELNVNALELEDSALYLCASSGNEQFFGPGTRLTVL.

The chain carries TRBV6-5 and TRBJ2-2; 8 bases align to TRBD2. There are 15 residues in the CDR3. The ends lost 5 bases at V and 1 base at J; junction bases unmatched: 3. Germline loops: CDR1 MNHEY, CDR2 SVGAGI. The DNA of the CDR3 is TGTGCCAGCAGTGCTAGCGGGCTGAACACCGGGGAGCTGTTTTTT. It encodes CASSASGLNTGELFF.

This clonotype was counted a few times. This sequence joins TRBV6-5 and TRBJ2-7; D perhaps matches TRBD2 (6 bases). Trimming took off 6 bases at V and 3 bases at J, with 24 bases between the two ends. CDR3 size: 17 residues. The germline CDR1 and CDR2 sequences are MNHEY and SVGAGI. The CDR3 reads CASRSSRLAQPNYEQYF. The CDR3 bases are TGTGCCAGCAGATCCAGCCGCCTAGCGCAACCTAACTACGAGCAGTACTTC.

This clonotype showed up many times. The J gene is TRBJ2-1, the V gene TRBV12-3 or TRBV12-4; D unclear. V lost 3 bases and J 1 base, leaving 10 bases between the germline ends. The CDR3 has 15 amino acids. CDR3 loop: CASSFYLGSYNEQFF. Here the CDR3 DNA reads TGTGCCAGCAGTTTTTATCTCGGGTCCTACAATGAGCAGTTCTTC.

Concerning this clonotype itself: The junction departs from the called germline gene at one end, perhaps through a read error. The chain is built from TRBV2 and TRBJ2-3, with D perhaps TRBD2 (5 bases). The CDR3 totals 13 residues. Looked up from germline, CDR1 is SNHLY and CDR2 is FYNNEI. The CDR3 DNA reads TGTGTCAGCAGCGTCGGGAACACAGATACGCAGTATTTT. This codes for CVSSVGNTDTQYF.

The chain carries TRBV4-3 and TRBJ2-7; TRBD2 aligns across 8 bases. This CDR3 is 15 amino acids long. Germline CDR1 and CDR2: LGHNA and YSLEER. With 3 bases clipped from V and 4 bases from J, the junction kept 8 bases outside the gene matches. DNA of the CDR3: TGCGCCAGCAGCCAGGCCGGGCGGGGGGCGTACGAGCAGTACTTC. It specifies CASSQAGRGAYEQYF.

The chain employs TRBV12-3 or TRBV12-4 and TRBJ1-1, with a possible D match to TRBD1 (5 bases). The CDR3 sequence is 13 residues long. The germline V and J ends were trimmed by 5 bases and 6 bases, with 13 bases remaining between them. The CDR3 is CASSPLGRAEAFF. In nucleotides, the CDR3 is TGTGCCAGCAGTCCCCTGGGGCGGGCTGAAGCTTTCTTT.

The table lists this clonotype with many counts. V is TRBV7-9 and J is TRBJ2-1; TRBD2 aligns across 8 bases. Germline CDR1 reads SEHNR; CDR2 reads FQNEAQ (reference sequence). Losses at the gene ends were 0 bases for V and 0 bases for J; bases not matched to a gene: 22. The CDR3 is 23 residues long. CDR3 sequence (DNA): TGTGCCAGCAGCTTAGCGGGGCCAGGGGAGCGGGGGCGTGGAGATAGCTCCTACAATGAGCAGTTCTTC. Its protein product is CASSLAGPGERGRGDSSYNEQFF.

This rearrangement joins TRBV2 to TRBJ2-5; 7 nucleotides align to TRBD1. The CDR3 runs to 13 residues. Germline lookup yields CDR1 SNHLY and CDR2 FYNNEI. V trimming: 5 bases; J trimming: 6 bases; junction bases outside the gene matches: 6. CDR3 region: CASSTGDGKTQYF. The DNA for the CDR3 is TGTGCCAGCAGTACAGGGGACGGGAAGACCCAGTACTTC.

This clonotype was seen at least ten times. Written as DNA, the CDR3 is TGTGCCAGCTCCCGCGACAGGGGAACCTACAATGAGCAGTTCTTC. Translating it yields CASSRDRGTYNEQFF. The V gene is TRBV18, the J gene TRBJ2-1, with 8 positions matching TRBD1. V dropped 6 bases and J dropped 2; count of bases not matched to a gene: 6. CDR1 is KGHSH, CDR2 LQKENI, per germline. The CDR3 extends over 15 amino acids.

This clonotype was observed a handful of times. V gene TRBV7-2 combines with J gene TRBJ2-4; weak D call: TRBD2 (6 bases). CDR1 SGHTA and CDR2 FQGNSA come from the germline V gene. V lost 5 bases to trimming and J lost 9 bases, with 14 bases between them. This CDR3 spans 13 amino acids. This chain's CDR3 is CASSLEGLSIQYF. Here the CDR3 DNA reads TGTGCCAGCAGCCTGGAGGGTTTGAGCATTCAGTACTTC. Filled out from reference TRBV7-2 and TRBJ2-4, the complete variable domain reads GAGVSQSPSNKVTEKGKDVELRCDPISGHTALYWYRQSLGQGLEFLIYFQGNSAPDKSGLPSDRFSAERTGGSVSTLTIQRTQQEDSAVYLCASSLEGLSIQYFGAGTRLSVL.

This clonotype was counted between two and nine times. The chain links TRBV7-6 to TRBJ2-5, with no clear D. Germline CDR1 SGHVS, CDR2 FNYEAQ. CDR3 length: 13 residues. The V gene lost 1 base and the J gene lost 1 base, with 4 bases spanning the gap. CDR3 sequence (DNA): TGTGCCAGCAGCTTAGGTCGCCAAGAGACCCAGTACTTC. This gives the protein CASSLGRQETQYF.

The sample holds many counts of this clonotype. The V and J genes are TRBV9 and TRBJ2-3; 9 bases agree with TRBD1. In germline, CDR1 is SGDLS, CDR2 YYNGEE. V was pared by 2 bases and J by 2 bases, with 6 bases of the junction left unmatched. The CDR3 sequence is 16 residues long. CDR3 protein: CASSVGQGTYTDTQYF. CDR3 sequence (DNA): TGTGCCAGCAGCGTTGGACAGGGGACATACACAGATACGCAGTATTTT.

This clonotype was observed many times. V is TRBV30 and J is TRBJ1-1; 9 bases align to TRBD1. V shed 3 bases, J shed 5 bases, and the junction held 4 bases outside the gene matches. This CDR3 has 13 residues. Per the germline V gene, CDR1 is GTSNPN and CDR2 is SVGIG (reference sequence). Here the CDR3 reads CAWRVDRGTEAFF. The CDR3 coding sequence is TGTGCCTGGAGGGTGGACAGGGGTACTGAAGCTTTCTTT.

The genes are TRBV5-4 and TRBJ1-1, with TRBD1 as a possible D gene (5 bases). Per germline, CDR1 SGHNT and CDR2 YYREEE (reference sequence). This CDR3 comprises 12 residues. Trimming removed 7 bases at V and 4 bases at J, with 11 bases between. The CDR3 spells CASGNGATEAFF. As DNA, the CDR3 is TGTGCCAGCGGAAATGGGGCCACTGAAGCTTTCTTT.

This clonotype turned up a few times. The chain is built from TRBV29-1 and TRBJ2-7, with 9 nucleotides matching TRBD2. Trimming took 7 bases from V and 6 from J; bases not matched to a gene: 4. This CDR3 is 11 amino acids long. The germline CDR1 and CDR2 sequences are SQVTM and ANQGSEA. The CDR3 bases are TGCAGCGGAGGACTAGCGTCCGAGCAGTACTTC. This codes for CSGGLASEQYF.

This clonotype was found many times. The J gene is TRBJ2-1, the V gene TRBV19, with a weak D call TRBD1 (6 bases). The V end lost 3 bases, the J end lost 2 bases, and 8 bases lay between the germline ends. Germline CDR1 and CDR2: LNHDA and SQIVND (reference sequence). The CDR3 runs 14 residues. CDR3: CASSMRTAYNEQFF. The CDR3 DNA follows: TGTGCCAGTAGTATGCGGACAGCCTACAATGAGCAGTTCTTC.

This chain joins TRBV5-1 and TRBJ1-4; D is unresolved. Trimming cost V 4 bases and J 8 bases, with 15 bases left between them. The CDR3 length is 14 residues. Germline CDR1 SGHRS, CDR2 YFSETQ. The CDR3 here is CASSPSSGVEKLFF. CDR3 bases: TGCGCCAGCAGCCCGAGTAGCGGGGTCGAAAAACTGTTTTTT.

There are many counts of this clonotype. V and J are TRBV13 and TRBJ2-1; D not certain. The CDR3 is 12 amino acids. Germline CDR1 and CDR2: PRHDT and FYEKMQ (reference sequence). V was clipped by 5 bases and J by 8 bases, with 10 bases between them. This CDR3 reads CASSTTRDEQFF. Here the CDR3 DNA reads TGTGCCAGCAGCACGACAAGGGATGAGCAGTTCTTC.